A single sample is the source of the 17 T cell receptor beta chains below, sequenced in a study of blood T cell repertoires in COVID-19. Sequenced by immunoSEQ multiplex PCR; TCRdb stores in-frame clones only, minus some. This sample has 95,000 to 150,000 clones, with over 75% found just once. Source material: peripheral blood. Receptor source: a man between 60 and 70 years old with active or convalescent COVID-19.

The chain carries TRBV5-4 and TRBJ1-3; D gene unclear. The CDR3 covers 16 residues. CDR1 SGHNT and CDR2 YYREEE come from the germline V gene (reference sequence). Trimming took 4 bases from V and 0 from J, leaving 14 bases between them. CDR3 DNA: TGTGCCAGCAGCGCAAACGCAGGCAACTCTGGAAACACCATATATTTT. It encodes CASSANAGNSGNTIYF.

The rearrangement uses TRBV20-1 and TRBJ2-1, with 8 bases fitting TRBD2. Trimming took 3 bases from V and 4 from J; bases not matched to a gene: 11. Germline assignment: CDR1 DFQATT and CDR2 SNEGSKA (reference sequence). This CDR3 is 16 amino acids long. Written as DNA, the CDR3 is TGCAGTGCTAGTGGTCGGGAGGGTCTGTCTTACAATGAGCAGTTCTTC. Encoded protein: CSASGREGLSYNEQFF.

This clone was seen a handful of times. The chain is built from TRBV6-2 or TRBV6-3 and TRBJ2-7; 10 positions agree with TRBD2. The germline CDR1 and CDR2 sequences are MNHEY and SVGEGT. The CDR3 consists of 15 residues. With 5 bases clipped from V and 3 bases from J, the junction kept 7 bases outside the gene matches. The CDR3 loop is CASSRLAGFNYEQYF. The DNA of the CDR3 is TGTGCCAGCAGTAGACTAGCGGGTTTCAACTACGAGCAGTACTTC.

This chain uses TRBV2 with TRBJ1-2, with D possibly TRBD1 on 6 matching bases. This CDR3 has 13 residues. CDR1 is SNHLY and CDR2 is FYNNEI in the germline V gene. With 3 bases removed from V and 10 bases from J, the gap between germline ends came to 15 bases. In nucleotides, the CDR3 is TGTGCCAGCAGTGAGACCCAGGGGAATGCCTACACCTTC. Its translation is CASSETQGNAYTF.

This clone was counted a few times. The gene calls are TRBV6-2 or TRBV6-3 and TRBJ2-7; 14 bases agree with TRBD2. The CDR3 runs 17 residues. Germline CDR1 and CDR2: MNHEY and SVGEGT. J was trimmed by 4 bases and V by 5 bases; bases with no gene match: 10. CDR3 sequence: CASSDPGTSGSVYEQYF. The CDR3 coding sequence is TGTGCCAGCAGTGACCCCGGGACTAGCGGGAGCGTTTACGAGCAGTACTTC.

The chain combines TRBV3-1 (or the pseudogene TRBV3-2) with TRBJ1-1; D gene uncertain. CDR3 length: 14 residues. The V end lost 1 base, the J end lost 2 bases, and 8 bases lay between the germline ends. Germline CDR1 reads LGHDT; CDR2 reads YNNKEL (reference sequence). CDR3 region: CASSQATLNTEAFF. In DNA, the CDR3 is TGTGCCAGCAGCCAAGCGACACTCAACACTGAAGCTTTCTTT.

The genes are TRBV18 and TRBJ2-5; D is possibly TRBD1 (5 bases). The CDR3 is 14 residues long. The germline CDR1 and CDR2 sequences are KGHSH and LQKENI. V was clipped by 6 bases and J by 1 base, with 12 bases between them. The CDR3 DNA reads TGTGCCAGCTCTAAAGGGGCAGGCCAAGAGACCCAGTACTTC. It is translated as CASSKGAGQETQYF.

V usage is TRBV29-1 and J usage is TRBJ1-1; tentative D call: TRBD1 (5 bases). Germline CDR1 reads SQVTM; CDR2 reads ANQGSEA. Trimming removed 7 bases at V and 5 bases at J, with 14 bases between. This CDR3 has 12 amino acids. The CDR3 bases are TGCAGCGCTTCCTGGGGCTCGACTGAAGCTTTCTTT. Amino acids: CSASWGSTEAFF.

As DNA, the CDR3 is TGTGCCAGCAGCGTGACTAGCGGAACAGATACGCAGTATTTT. Protein sequence: CASSVTSGTDTQYF. This chain joins TRBV9 and TRBJ2-3; 9 bases agree with TRBD2. Per the germline V gene, CDR1 is SGDLS and CDR2 is YYNGEE. J lost 3 bases, V lost 2 bases, and 1 base had no gene match. The CDR3 sequence is 14 residues long.

This CDR3 reads CASSYAASGRTNEQYF. Here the CDR3 DNA reads TGTGCCAGCAGTTACGCAGCTAGCGGGAGAACGAACGAGCAGTACTTC. The V call is TRBV6-5, the J call TRBJ2-7; 10 bases fit TRBD2. The germline V gene encodes CDR1 MNHEY and CDR2 SVGAGI. The CDR3 consists of 16 residues. V shed 2 bases, J shed 5 bases, and the junction held 9 bases outside the gene matches.

This clone was observed a few times. The same CDR3 can be traced to other DNA sequences in this sample. The J gene is TRBJ1-6, the V gene TRBV15, with D hard to call. The length of the CDR3 is 14 residues. Germline CDR1 reads LNHNV; CDR2 reads YYDKDF (reference sequence). V gave up 4 bases and J gave up 9 bases, with 13 bases separating them. CDR3 coding DNA: TGTGCCACCAGCACCGGAGGTGAATTTTCACCCCTCCACTTT. It specifies CATSTGGEFSPLHF. Drawing the rest from reference TRBV15 and TRBJ1-6, the complete variable domain is DAMVIQNPRYQVTQFGKPVTLSCSQTLNHNVMYWYQQKSSQAPKLLFHYYDKDFNNEADTPDNFQSRRPNTSFCFLDIRSPGLGDTAMYLCATSTGGEFSPLHFGNGTRLTVT.

The chain's CDR3 is CASSPPLAGGAGEQYF. In nucleotides, the CDR3 is TGTGCCAGCAGCCCCCCCCTAGCGGGAGGGGCGGGCGAGCAGTACTTC. The chain couples TRBV28 to TRBJ2-7, with 12 positions matching TRBD2. V shed 6 bases and J 6 bases; nucleotides not matched to a gene: 12. Germline CDR1 reads MDHEN; CDR2 reads SYDVKM. The length of the CDR3 is 16 residues.

The chain has TRBV28 and TRBJ1-2, with TRBD1 matching over 9 bases. This CDR3 has 13 amino acids. Germline assignment: CDR1 MDHEN and CDR2 SYDVKM. V gave up 5 bases and J gave up 8 bases; unmatched junction bases: 6. CDR3 sequence: CASSPRTGVGYTF. As DNA, the CDR3 is TGTGCCAGCAGTCCGCGGACAGGGGTCGGCTACACCTTC.

This chain uses TRBV5-5 with TRBJ1-4, with 8 bases that match TRBD1. Germline assignment: CDR1 SGHKS and CDR2 YYEKEE (reference sequence). V dropped 1 base and J dropped 8; count of bases not matched to a gene: 4. The CDR3 is made up of 14 amino acids. The CDR3 region is CASSLTGGKEKLFF. CDR3 bases: TGTGCCAGCAGCTTGACAGGGGGGAAAGAAAAACTGTTTTTT.

The chain carries TRBV24-1 and TRBJ1-4; D might be TRBD1 (5 bases). The CDR3 runs to 16 residues. Germline-derived CDR1 and CDR2 are KGHDR and SFDVKD. Between the trimmed V and J ends, which lost 2 bases and 6 bases, there was a span of 15 bases. The DNA for the CDR3 is TGTGCCACCAGTGATTCGACAGCCGCGGGGGATGAAAAACTGTTTTTT. The encoded protein is CATSDSTAAGDEKLFF.

This clone was seen once. The chain uses TRBV18 and TRBJ1-1; D is unresolved. The V end was cut by 4 bases, the J end by 1 base, with 13 bases between. This CDR3 spans 15 amino acids. Germline values: CDR1 KGHSH, CDR2 LQKENI. In DNA, the CDR3 is TGTGCCAGCTCACTTCTCGACATGGCGAACACTGAAGCTTTCTTT. Amino acids: CASSLLDMANTEAFF.

The rearrangement joins TRBV5-8 to TRBJ1-1; D remains ambiguous. The CDR3 contains 14 residues. V was cut by 4 bases and J by 5 bases, with 15 bases left in between. Germline CDR1 and CDR2: SGHTS and YDEGEE. The CDR3 nucleotides are TGTGCCAGCAGCCCCAGAACGGGATCAACTGAAGCTTTCTTT. Protein sequence: CASSPRTGSTEAFF.